Reported below is one T cell receptor (beta chain). Its specific antigen is unknown. No base quality information exists; no much larger clone differs at one position. Preparation of the library involved the immunoSEQ multiplex PCR assay. The multiplex PCR relied on a mix of 60 forward primers for TCR Vbeta segments and 13 reverse primers for TCR Jbeta segments. A multiplex PCR assay on genomic DNA amplified the CDR3 region of rearranged TCR beta genes. Amplified TCR beta libraries were sequenced as 87-base-pair reads on the Illumina HiSeq System. The original pipeline was this. A later analysis counted around 72 million unique TCR beta chains across the 666 repertoires, and approximately 11 million of these chains were shared by at least two donors. Raw reads were error-corrected and collapsed into unique sequences by a nearest-neighbor algorithm in which closely related sequences were merged to remove PCR and sequencing errors. To assign V, D and J gene segments, CDR3 sequences were aligned to IMGT reference sequences. For a sequence to be retained, at least a six-nucleotide match to both a V gene segment and a J gene segment was required. A rearrangement was called productive if the CDR3 had no stop codons and remained in frame with V and J, and every other rearrangement was called non-productive. Following IMGT convention, CDR3 was defined as the stretch from the second conserved V-encoded cysteine up to the conserved J-encoded phenylalanine. Sequences without an unambiguous match to a single V gene segment were excluded from the earlier analysis of about 600 of the donors. In an earlier analysis of almost 600 of the donors, a V segment was called functional when productive rearrangements were above 56.7%, and segregating when the standard deviation between donors exceeded 5%. A statistical classification framework was developed to diagnose cytomegalovirus status using the catalog of TCR beta chain sequences. In a later analysis, V and J genes were assigned by comparing TCR nucleotide sequences against IMGT/GENE-DB human TR gene sequences. Using the TCRdist pipeline, a later analysis assigned CDR3 sequences along with most-parsimonious VDJ recombination scenarios. In a later analysis, each TCR beta chain was defined by its CDR3 amino acid sequence together with its V-gene family, and reads without a unique V-gene family were excluded. As a way to deal with suspected cross-contamination and a sequencing artifact, a later analysis dropped hundreds of nucleotide sequences that were highly shared and had low generation probability. A later analysis calculated a clonal expansion index for each public chain from normalized within-repertoire ranks of inferred template counts. A later analysis computed generation probabilities with a VDJ recombination model fitted to out-of-frame rearrangements, and checked the results against IGoR. In a later analysis, hypergeometric tests were used to score TCR-TCR, TCR-HLA and TCR-CMV co-occurrence, with a repertoire-size bias correction applied to TCR pairs. In a later analysis, false discovery rates were estimated by permuting HLA or CMV assignments 20 times. In a later analysis, co-occurring TCRs were grouped using DBSCAN, and TCRdist sequence similarity was added for clustering within HLA-allele-positive subsets. Co-occurrence clustering excluded repertoires with fewer than 30,000 or more than 120,000 public chains, plus five with anomalous nucleotide sharing. In TCRdb, the immuneACCESS table is reduced to in-frame sequences with V and J assigned. These tables do not hold every clone; where another copy was compared, an unresolved V gene accounts for under half, and the others remain unexplained. V and J calls and clone size come straight from that table; D and trimming were deduced from the DNA. Present in this sample are 210,000 or so clones, about 85% of which were seen just once. The ten largest make up roughly 0.26% of the sample.

The cohort comprised 550 to 700 healthy bone marrow donors. All cohort members were sampled while nominally healthy, although unrecorded immune exposures were likely present. The donor was CMV seronegative and belonged to the group of 352 seronegative cohort members. Each donor provided a peripheral blood sample, and peripheral blood mononuclear cells were used for TCR beta sequencing. Genomic DNA was extracted from the blood cell samples with the Qiagen DNeasy Blood Extraction Kit. The data are from a study of cytomegalovirus exposure and HLA in healthy donors (dated by TCRdb to about 2017). Study-level background: In an earlier analysis of roughly 500 of the donors, 276 Gb of sequence data and approximately 120 million unique TCR beta sequences from 180 million or so T cells were reported. An early release covering 550 to 650 HLA-typed donors comprised roughly 300 gigabases of sequencing data and some 79 million unique TCR sequences. Of the 300 to 400 genotyped donors, 65% to 90% fell in the genetic ancestry cluster associated with self-reported Caucasian donors. The study was designed to test whether signatures of past pathogen exposure could be identified by cataloging public T cell receptors. The study used immunosequencing to profile the T cell repertoires of several hundred subjects and linked those repertoires to cytomegalovirus serostatus. In addition to the first cohort of about 650 subjects, a separate validation cohort of approximately 130 different subjects was used. High-throughput TCR immunosequencing, statistical association of individual TCRs with disease status, and machine learning were combined to predict cytomegalovirus infection status. A later analysis re-analyzed previously published TCR beta repertoires from 550 to 700 donors and added high-resolution HLA genotyping to study TCR occurrence patterns. Rather than using new phenotypic data, the later analysis identified candidate immune exposures from TCR beta sequences and from how often those sequences occurred across donors. To decide whether each TCR beta V gene segment behaved as functional or pseudogenic, an earlier analysis of approximately 620 of the donors relied on high-throughput TCR beta sequencing. Donor age, sex, ethnicity and CMV serostatus were compiled alongside the repertoire data. A later genetic analysis took genome-wide SNP genotypes for about 55% of the 666 donors and used that subset as a discovery cohort. Every discovery cohort repertoire had been produced on one sequencing platform. HLA typing included class I and class II loci at four-digit resolution. The number of donors typed differed by locus, with about 629-630 for A, B, C, DRB1 and DQB1, 522 for DQA1, about 610 for DPA1, and some 440 for DPB1. About five DR-DQ haplotypes were treated as single units for association and clustering because of strong linkage in the cohort. On average, 235,054 unique TCR beta nucleotide sequences were sequenced per donor among a few hundred genotyped donors of the cohort, with roughly 18% of those sequences being non-productive. General conclusions and limits of the study: An association between a missense DCLRE1C variant and V-gene and J-gene trimming of TCR beta chains was found in a later genetic analysis and replicated in an independent cohort. A cluster of highly shared sequence variants was judged likely to represent a technical artifact of the sequencing pipeline. The only immune exposure information available for the cohort was CMV serostatus. Broadly in line with IMGT annotations, most TCR beta V segments showed up in productive rearrangements about 87% or about 30% of the time in an earlier analysis of some 590 of the donors. When HLA alleles, especially DR and DQ, strongly co-occurred, TCR associations were difficult to assign to individual alleles. Linkage disequilibrium might explain the correlated functional status among segregating V segments, but an unknown experimental factor could not be excluded. According to a later genetic analysis, donors in an Asian-associated ancestry cluster had fewer N-insertions in productive TCRs than the approximately 690-donor mean. The study listed 150 to 200 TCR beta chains as associated with cytomegalovirus. In vitro tests confirmed that three of the cytomegalovirus-associated TCR beta chains recognize cytomegalovirus antigens. While some public TCRs were present in many individuals, most TCR sequences turned up only very rarely across donors. Only TCR beta chains were sequenced in this cohort, and the absence of alpha or paired-chain data limited detectable features. Seventeen rarely observed V segments, including chromosome 9 orphons, were excluded from the earlier analysis of some 590 of the donors because counts were too low. Roughly uniform sequencing depth across donors was assumed in presence/absence analyses, although this assumption may not hold. In a later analysis, most CMV-associated TCR beta chains were found to appear HLA-restricted, with HLA associations seemingly driven largely by CMV exposure. A further reported finding was that TCR beta sequences accurately predicted the HLA-A and HLA-B alleles for most subjects in the first cohort. In a later analysis, the rate of TCR association differed among HLA loci, with DRB1 alleles having the most associated TCRs and HLA-C alleles having the fewest. Specific HLA alleles were associated with about 17,000 TCR beta sequences at a false discovery rate of 0.05 in a later analysis. The authors suggested that the approach could potentially be extended to other disease states and immunological phenotypes. Because some donors lacked HLA typing at each locus, the association tests relied only on the typed subset. Cytomegalovirus status was reported to be diagnosed by the classifier with high specificity and sensitivity in both the original and validation cohorts. In a later analysis, HLA-associated TCR beta chains were found to be more clonally expanded and to have lower generation probabilities than equally common non-associated chains. In a later analysis, several top co-occurrence clusters were reported to appear linked to parvovirus B19, influenza, CMV and Epstein-Barr virus.

The TCR sequence derives from a girl aged 2 to 9 in good health and CMV-seronegative. The sequencing input was PBMCs.

Here is the DNA: TGTGCCTGGACCAATGGACTAGCGGGGAGCTCCTACAATGAGCAGTTCTTC. This codes for CAWTNGLAGSSYNEQFF. The rearrangement joined TRBV30 to TRBJ2-1; 12 central nucleotides agree with TRBD2. Reading the germline V gene (reference sequence) gives CDR1 GTSNPN and CDR2 SVGIG. Clipping removes 4 bases from V and 0 bases from J, with 7 as the unmatched junction base count. The CDR3 holds 17 amino acids from the cysteine to the phenylalanine. Just the 51-base CDR3 DNA is kept, in frame starting at base 1.